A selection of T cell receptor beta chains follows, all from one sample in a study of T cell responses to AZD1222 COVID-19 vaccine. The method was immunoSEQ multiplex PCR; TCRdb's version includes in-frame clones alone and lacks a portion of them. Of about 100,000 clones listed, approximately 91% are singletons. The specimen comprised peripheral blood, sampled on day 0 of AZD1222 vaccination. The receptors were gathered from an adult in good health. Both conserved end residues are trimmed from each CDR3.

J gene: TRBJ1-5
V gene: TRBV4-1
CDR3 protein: ASSQEGGGGNQPQH

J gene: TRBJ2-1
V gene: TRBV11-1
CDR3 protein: ASSLGIGPWNEQF

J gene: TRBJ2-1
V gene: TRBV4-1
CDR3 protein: ASSQDPGTRRGDEQF

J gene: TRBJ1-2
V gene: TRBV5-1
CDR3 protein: ASSLGVEYGYT

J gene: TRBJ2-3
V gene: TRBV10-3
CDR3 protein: AISVGLRGSDTQY

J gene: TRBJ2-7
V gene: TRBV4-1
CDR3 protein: ASSLGDGPREQY

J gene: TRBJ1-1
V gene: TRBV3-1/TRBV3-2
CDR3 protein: ASSPLYGSRDEAF

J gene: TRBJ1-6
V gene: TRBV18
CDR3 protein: ASSPGQGESPLH

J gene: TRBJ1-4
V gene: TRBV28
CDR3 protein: ASSFLGQSTNEKLF

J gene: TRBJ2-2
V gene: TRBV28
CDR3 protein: ASSFPGGRTGELF

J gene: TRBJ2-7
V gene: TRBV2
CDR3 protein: ASRGPQGRSSYEQY

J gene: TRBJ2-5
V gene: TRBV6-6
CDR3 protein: ASSKDRGPAETQY

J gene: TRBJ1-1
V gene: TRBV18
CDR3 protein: ASSRATGADAEAF

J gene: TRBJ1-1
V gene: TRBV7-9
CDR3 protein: ASSFPSRGPEAF

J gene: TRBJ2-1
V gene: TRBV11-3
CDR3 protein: ASSSGTSGGYNEQF

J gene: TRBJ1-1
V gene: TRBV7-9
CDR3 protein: ASSSWTPNTEAF

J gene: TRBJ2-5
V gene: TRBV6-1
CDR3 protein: ASSDGIAGGSAQY

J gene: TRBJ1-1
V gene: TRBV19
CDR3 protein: ASSIDPGSANTEAF

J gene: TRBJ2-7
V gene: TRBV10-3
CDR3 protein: ASSGDVSYEQY

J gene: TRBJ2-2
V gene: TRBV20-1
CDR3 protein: SASRGLDTGELF

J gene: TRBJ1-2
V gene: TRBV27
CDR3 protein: ASRDRVLDGYT

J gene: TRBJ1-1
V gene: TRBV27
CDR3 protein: ASSAGRNTEAF

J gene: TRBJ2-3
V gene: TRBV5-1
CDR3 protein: ASSLGLRTSGSGTQY

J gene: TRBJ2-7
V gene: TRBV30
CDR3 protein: AWSSPGQGNYEQY

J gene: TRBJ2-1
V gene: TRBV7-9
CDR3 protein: ASSLLPGAWEQF

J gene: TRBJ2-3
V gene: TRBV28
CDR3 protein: ASSRTGVGDTQY

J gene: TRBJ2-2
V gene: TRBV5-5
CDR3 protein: ASSLFRWELF

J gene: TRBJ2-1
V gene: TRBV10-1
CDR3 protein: ASRWAGGPSTLLHEQF

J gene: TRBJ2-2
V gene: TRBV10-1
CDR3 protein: ASSEWLAGELF

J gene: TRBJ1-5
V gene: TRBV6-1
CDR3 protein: ASSDRGWNQPQH

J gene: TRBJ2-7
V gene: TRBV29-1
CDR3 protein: SAGNLLGSLEQY

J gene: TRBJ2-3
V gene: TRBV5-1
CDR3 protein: ASSLLAGGTDTQY

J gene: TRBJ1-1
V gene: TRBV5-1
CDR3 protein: ASSFGRMNTEAF

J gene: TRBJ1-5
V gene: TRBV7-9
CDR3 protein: ASSLVGQDQPQH

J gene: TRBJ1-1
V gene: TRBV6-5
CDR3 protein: ASSYRGQRYEAF

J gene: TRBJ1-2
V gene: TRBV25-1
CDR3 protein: ASSESGLHLYGYT

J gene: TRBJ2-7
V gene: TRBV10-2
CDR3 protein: ASSDNPLQGYEQY